This T cell receptor beta chain comes out of a study of T cell changes during pregnancy in multiple sclerosis. The CDR3 is 13 residues long. Trimming stripped 5 bases from V and 6 bases from J, with 14 bases between. The germline V gene has CDR1 MDHEN and CDR2 SYDVKM. This clone was seen once. Sequencing was performed with immunoSEQ multiplex PCR; in TCRdb, only in-frame clones are kept and a portion is missing. The sample holds 50,000 to 75,000 clones, 91% seen once. Sample: peripheral blood, taken in the third trimester of pregnancy. The J gene is TRBJ2-7, the V gene TRBV28; D remains unclear. The sequence came from a female donor in good health, enrolled as a control in a pregnancy study. CDR3 sequence reads: CASSTTPSGEQYF. CDR3 coding DNA: TGTGCCAGCAGTACTACTCCCTCGGGCGAGCAGTACTTC.